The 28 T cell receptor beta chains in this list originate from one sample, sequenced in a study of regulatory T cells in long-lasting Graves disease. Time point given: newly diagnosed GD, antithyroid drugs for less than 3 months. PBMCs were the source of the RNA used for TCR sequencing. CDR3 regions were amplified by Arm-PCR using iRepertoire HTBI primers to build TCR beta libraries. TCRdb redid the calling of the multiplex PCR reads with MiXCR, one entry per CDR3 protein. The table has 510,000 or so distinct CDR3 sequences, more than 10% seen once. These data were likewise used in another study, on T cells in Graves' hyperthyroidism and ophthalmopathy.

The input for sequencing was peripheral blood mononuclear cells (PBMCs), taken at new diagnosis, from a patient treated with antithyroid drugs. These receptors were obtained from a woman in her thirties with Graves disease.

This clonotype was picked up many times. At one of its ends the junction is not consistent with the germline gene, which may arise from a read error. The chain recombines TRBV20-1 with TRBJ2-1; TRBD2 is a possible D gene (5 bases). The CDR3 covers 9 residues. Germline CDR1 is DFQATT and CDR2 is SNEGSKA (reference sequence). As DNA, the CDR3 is TGCAGTGCTAGCGTTGAGGGTGACTTC. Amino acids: CSASVEGDF.

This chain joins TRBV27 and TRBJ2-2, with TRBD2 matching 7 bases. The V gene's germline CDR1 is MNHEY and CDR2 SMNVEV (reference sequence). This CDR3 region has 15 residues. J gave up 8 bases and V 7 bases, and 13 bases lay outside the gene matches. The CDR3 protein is CASTTSGLGLGELFF. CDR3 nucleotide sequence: TGTGCCAGCACCACCTCCGGACTAGGATTGGGGGAGCTGTTTTTT.

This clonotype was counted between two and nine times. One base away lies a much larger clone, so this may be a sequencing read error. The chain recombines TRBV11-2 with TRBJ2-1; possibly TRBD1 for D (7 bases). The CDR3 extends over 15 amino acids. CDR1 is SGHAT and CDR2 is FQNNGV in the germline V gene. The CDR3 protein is CASGDRGTALNEQSF. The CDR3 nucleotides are TGTGCCAGCGGGGACCGGGGGACAGCGTTAAATGAGCAGTCCTTC.

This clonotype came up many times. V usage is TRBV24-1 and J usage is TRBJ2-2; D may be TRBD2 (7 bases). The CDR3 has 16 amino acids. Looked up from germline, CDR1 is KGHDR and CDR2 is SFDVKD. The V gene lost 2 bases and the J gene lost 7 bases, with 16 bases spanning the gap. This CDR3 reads CATSDSHWGGHGELFF. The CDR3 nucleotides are TGTGCCACCAGTGATTCTCACTGGGGGGGCCACGGGGAGCTGTTTTTT.

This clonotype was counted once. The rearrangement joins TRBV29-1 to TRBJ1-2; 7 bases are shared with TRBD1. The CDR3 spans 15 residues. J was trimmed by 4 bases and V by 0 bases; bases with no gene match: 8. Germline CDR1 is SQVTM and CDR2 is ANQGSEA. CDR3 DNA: TGCAGCGTTGAAGAAGTGGAGACAGGGACCTATGGCTACACCTTC. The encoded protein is CSVEEVETGTYGYTF. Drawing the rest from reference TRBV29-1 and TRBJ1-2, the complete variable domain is SAVISQKPSRDICQRGTSLTIQCQVDSQVTMMFWYRQQPGQSLTLIATANQGSEATYESGFVIDKFPISRPNLTFSTLTVSNMSPEDSSIYLCSVEEVETGTYGYTFGSGTRLTVV.

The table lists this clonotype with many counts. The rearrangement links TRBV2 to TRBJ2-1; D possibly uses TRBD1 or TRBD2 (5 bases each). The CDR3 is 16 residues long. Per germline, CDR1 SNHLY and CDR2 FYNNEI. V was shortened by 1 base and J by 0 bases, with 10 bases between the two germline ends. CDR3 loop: CASSEGGSDSYNEQFF. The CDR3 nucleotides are TGTGCCAGCAGTGAAGGGGGGAGCGACTCCTACAATGAGCAGTTCTTC.

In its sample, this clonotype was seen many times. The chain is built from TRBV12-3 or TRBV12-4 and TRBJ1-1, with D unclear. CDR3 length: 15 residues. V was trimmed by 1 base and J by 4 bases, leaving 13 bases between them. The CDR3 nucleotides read TGTGCCAGCAGTTTAGAGTGGGGTTTATCCACTGAAGCTTTCTTT. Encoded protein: CASSLEWGLSTEAFF.

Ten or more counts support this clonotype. CDR3 DNA: TGTGCCAGCAGCTTGACAGGGGCAACACCCGGATCACCCCTCCACTTT. Protein product: CASSLTGATPGSPLHF. The chain joins TRBV12-3 or TRBV12-4 to TRBJ1-6; 8 nucleotides align to TRBD1. The V gene end was trimmed by 6 bases and the J gene end by 10 bases; junction bases not matched to a gene: 14. This CDR3 is built from 16 residues.

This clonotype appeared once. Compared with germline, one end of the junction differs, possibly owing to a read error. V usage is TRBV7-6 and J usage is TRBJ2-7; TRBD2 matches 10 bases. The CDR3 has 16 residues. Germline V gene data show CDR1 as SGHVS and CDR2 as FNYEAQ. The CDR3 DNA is TGTGTCAGCAGCTTAGTACTCGGCGCAGCGGGGGGGGAGACACTCTTC. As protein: CVSSLVLGAAGGETLF.

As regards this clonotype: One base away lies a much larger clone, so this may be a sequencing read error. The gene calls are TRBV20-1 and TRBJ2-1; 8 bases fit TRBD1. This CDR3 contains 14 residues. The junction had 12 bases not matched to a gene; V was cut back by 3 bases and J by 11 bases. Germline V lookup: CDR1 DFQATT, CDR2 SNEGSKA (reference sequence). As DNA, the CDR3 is TGCAGTGCTAGCCGCCCAGGGGGCTTAAATCAGCAGTTCTTC. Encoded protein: CSASRPGGLNQQFF.

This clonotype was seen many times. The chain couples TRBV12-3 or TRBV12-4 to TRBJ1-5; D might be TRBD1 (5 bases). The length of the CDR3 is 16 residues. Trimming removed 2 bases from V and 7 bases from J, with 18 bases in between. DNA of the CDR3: TGTGCCAGCAGTTTATGGGGAACAGGAGGCGGACAGCCCCAGCATTTT. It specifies CASSLWGTGGGQPQHF.

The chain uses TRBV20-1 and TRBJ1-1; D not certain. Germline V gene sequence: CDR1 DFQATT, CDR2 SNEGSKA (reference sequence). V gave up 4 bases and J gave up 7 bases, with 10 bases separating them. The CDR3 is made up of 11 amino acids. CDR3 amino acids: CSATEEHEAFF. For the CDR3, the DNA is TGCAGTGCTACCGAGGAACATGAAGCTTTCTTT.

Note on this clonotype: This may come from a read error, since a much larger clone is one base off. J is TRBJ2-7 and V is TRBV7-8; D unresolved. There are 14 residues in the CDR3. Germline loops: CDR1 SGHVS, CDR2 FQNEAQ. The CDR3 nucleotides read TGTGCCAGCAGCTCCCGTATAGTACCCTACGAGCGGTACTTC. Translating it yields CASSSRIVPYERYF.

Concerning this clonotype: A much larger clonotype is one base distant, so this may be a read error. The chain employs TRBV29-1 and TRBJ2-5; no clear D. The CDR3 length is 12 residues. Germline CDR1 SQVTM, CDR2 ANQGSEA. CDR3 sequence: CRTLPPGETQYF. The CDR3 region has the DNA TGCAGGACACTCCCCCCGGGTGAGACCCAGTACTTC.

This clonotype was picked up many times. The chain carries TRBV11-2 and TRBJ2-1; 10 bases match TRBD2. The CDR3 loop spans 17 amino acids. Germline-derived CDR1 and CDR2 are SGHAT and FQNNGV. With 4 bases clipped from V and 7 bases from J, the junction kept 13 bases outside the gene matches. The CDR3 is CASSSMMASGSSNEQFF. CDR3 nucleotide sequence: TGTGCCAGCAGCTCCATGATGGCTAGCGGGAGTTCAAATGAGCAGTTCTTC.

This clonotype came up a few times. CDR3 DNA sequence: TGTGCCATCAGTCCTAGGGGACTCCCGGTTGACGAGCAGTACTTC. Translated: CAISPRGLPVDEQYF. This rearrangement joins TRBV10-3 to TRBJ2-7, with D perhaps matching TRBD2 (6 bases). The CDR3 loop spans 15 amino acids. Trimming took off 5 bases at V and 5 bases at J, with 19 bases between the two ends. CDR1 and CDR2 (germline): ENHRY, SYGVKD.

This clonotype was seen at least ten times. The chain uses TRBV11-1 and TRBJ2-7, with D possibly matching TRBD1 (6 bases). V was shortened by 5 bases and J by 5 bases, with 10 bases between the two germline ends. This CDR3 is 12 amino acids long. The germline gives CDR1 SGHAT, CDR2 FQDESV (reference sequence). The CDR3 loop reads CASSADRDEQYF. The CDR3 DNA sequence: TGTGCCAGCAGCGCGGACAGAGACGAGCAGTACTTC.

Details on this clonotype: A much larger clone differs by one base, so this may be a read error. CDR3 bases: TGTGCCAGCAGCTTTGAGGGACAGGGAGGAGTTGAGCAGTACTTC. Translating gives CASSFEGQGGVEQYF. V and J are TRBV11-2 and TRBJ2-7; TRBD1 agrees at 9 bases. The CDR3 spans 15 residues. CDR1 is SGHAT, CDR2 FQNNGV, per germline. J gave up 7 bases and V 3 bases, and 10 bases lay outside the gene matches.

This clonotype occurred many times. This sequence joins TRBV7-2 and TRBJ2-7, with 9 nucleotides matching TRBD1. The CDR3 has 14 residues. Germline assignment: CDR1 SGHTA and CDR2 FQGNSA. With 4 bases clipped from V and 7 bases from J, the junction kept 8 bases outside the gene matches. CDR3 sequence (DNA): TGTGCCAGCAGCTCTACAGGGGGCCTAATGGAGCAGTACTTC. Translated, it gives CASSSTGGLMEQYF.

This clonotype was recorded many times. CDR3 nucleotide sequence: TGTGCCAGCTCACCTAGACTAGGTGTGCCAGATACGCAGTATTTT. Translated: CASSPRLGVPDTQYF. The chain couples TRBV18 to TRBJ2-3; a weak D match, TRBD2 (6 bases). V gave up 3 bases and J gave up 4 bases, with 14 bases separating them. Germline V gene sequence: CDR1 KGHSH, CDR2 LQKENI. The CDR3 has 15 amino acids.

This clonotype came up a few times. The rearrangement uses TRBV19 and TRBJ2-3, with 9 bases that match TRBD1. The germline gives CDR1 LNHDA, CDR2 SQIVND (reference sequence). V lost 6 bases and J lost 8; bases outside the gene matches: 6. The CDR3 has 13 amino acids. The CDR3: CASRRTGEGTQYF. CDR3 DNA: TGTGCCAGTAGGAGGACAGGGGAGGGTACGCAGTATTTT.

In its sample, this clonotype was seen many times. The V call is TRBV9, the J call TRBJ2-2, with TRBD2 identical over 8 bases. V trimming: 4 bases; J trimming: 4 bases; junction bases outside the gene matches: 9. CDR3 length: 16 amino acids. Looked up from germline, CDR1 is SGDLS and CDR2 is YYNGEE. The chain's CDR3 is CASSPLAGGTTGELFF. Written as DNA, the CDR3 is TGTGCCAGCAGCCCGCTTGCGGGAGGCACCACCGGGGAGCTGTTTTTT.

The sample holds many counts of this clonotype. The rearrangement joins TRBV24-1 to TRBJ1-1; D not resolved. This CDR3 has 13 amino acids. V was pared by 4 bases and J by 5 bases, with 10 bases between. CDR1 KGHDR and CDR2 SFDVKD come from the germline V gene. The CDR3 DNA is TGTGCCACCAGTGACCACCGTGGAACTGAAGCTTTCTTT. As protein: CATSDHRGTEAFF.

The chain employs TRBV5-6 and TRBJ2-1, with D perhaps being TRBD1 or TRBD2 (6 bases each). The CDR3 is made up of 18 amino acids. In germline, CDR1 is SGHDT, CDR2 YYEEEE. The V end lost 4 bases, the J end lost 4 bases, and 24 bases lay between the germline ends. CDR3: CASSQLATVGGPYNEQFF. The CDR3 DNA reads TGTGCCAGCAGCCAGCTGGCGACAGTTGGGGGGCCTTACAATGAGCAGTTCTTC.

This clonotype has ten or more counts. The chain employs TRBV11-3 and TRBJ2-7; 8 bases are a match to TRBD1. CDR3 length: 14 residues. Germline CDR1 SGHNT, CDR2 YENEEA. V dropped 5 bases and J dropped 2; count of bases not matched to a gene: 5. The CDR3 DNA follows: TGTGCCAGCAGCGAGTGGACAGGGACCTACGAGCAGTACTTC. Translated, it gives CASSEWTGTYEQYF. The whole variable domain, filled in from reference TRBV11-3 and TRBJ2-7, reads EAGVVQSPRYKIIEKKQPVAFWCNPISGHNTLYWYLQNLGQGPELLIRYENEEAVDDSQLPKDRFSAERLKGVDSTLKIQPAELGDSAVYLCASSEWTGTYEQYFGPGTRLTVT.

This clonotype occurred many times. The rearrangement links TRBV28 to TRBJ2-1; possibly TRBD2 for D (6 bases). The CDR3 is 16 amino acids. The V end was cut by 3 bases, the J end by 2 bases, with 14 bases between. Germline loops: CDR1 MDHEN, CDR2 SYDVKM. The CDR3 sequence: CASSFLTGSPYNEQFF. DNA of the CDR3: TGTGCCAGCAGTTTTCTAACCGGGAGTCCCTACAATGAGCAGTTCTTC. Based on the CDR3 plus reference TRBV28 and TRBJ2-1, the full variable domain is DVKVTQSSRYLVKRTGEKVFLECVQDMDHENMFWYRQDPGLGLRLIYFSYDVKMKEKGDIPEGYSVSREKKERFSLILESASTNQTSMYLCASSFLTGSPYNEQFFGPGTRLTVL.

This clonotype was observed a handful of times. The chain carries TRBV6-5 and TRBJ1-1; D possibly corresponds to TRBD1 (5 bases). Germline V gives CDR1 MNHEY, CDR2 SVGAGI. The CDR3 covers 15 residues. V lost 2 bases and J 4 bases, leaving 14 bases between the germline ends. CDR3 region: CASSYGGARSTEAFF. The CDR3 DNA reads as TGTGCCAGCAGTTACGGTGGGGCAAGGTCCACTGAAGCTTTCTTT.

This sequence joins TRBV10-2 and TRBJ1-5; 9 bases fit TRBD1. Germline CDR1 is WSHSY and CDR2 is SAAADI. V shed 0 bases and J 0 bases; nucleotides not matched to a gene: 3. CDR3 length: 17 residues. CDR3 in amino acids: CASSESGQGYSNQPQHF. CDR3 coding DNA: TGCGCCAGCAGTGAGTCAGGACAGGGGTATAGCAATCAGCCCCAGCATTTT.